This T cell receptor (beta chain) was sequenced during a study of T cell repertoires in cytomegalovirus infection. J lost 2 bases, V lost 5 bases, and 7 bases had no gene match. The CDR3 consists of 17 residues. Germline CDR1 is MDHEN and CDR2 is SYDVKM. There are a few counts of this clonotype. Its target is unknown. TCRdb ran MiXCR on the reads and lists one entry per CDR3 protein. Of under 450,000 distinct CDR3 sequences listed, approximately 35% were seen once; the top ten hold roughly 13%. The chain couples TRBV28 to TRBJ2-6, with TRBD1 matching over 9 bases. Sequenced material: cultured PBMCs, taken from culture after CMV antigen stimulation. The sequence was obtained from a human donor in good health (CMV status not recorded). Some clones in this sample may be carry-over from other donors' samples. CDR3 loop: CASSLGTGSPGANVLTF. DNA of the CDR3: TGTGCCAGCAGTCTAGGGACAGGGAGCCCTGGGGCCAACGTCCTGACTTTC.